This record concerns one T cell receptor (beta chain) sequence. Its matching antigen is unknown. The CDR3 has 12 residues. Germline CDR1 GTSNPN, CDR2 SVGIG (reference sequence). Between the trimmed V and J ends, which lost 1 base and 5 bases, there was a span of 9 bases. This specimen comes from a study of cytomegalovirus exposure and HLA in healthy donors. Sequencing was performed with immunoSEQ multiplex PCR; in TCRdb, only in-frame clones are kept and a portion is missing. The sample holds under 140,000 clones, approximately 87% seen once. Study results and caveats: Diagnosis of cytomegalovirus status made by the classifier reportedly showed high specificity and sensitivity.

The V gene is TRBV30, the J gene TRBJ2-7, with D perhaps TRBD2 (5 bases). The source of this sequence is a woman aged 25 to 39 in good health and CMV-seropositive. Specimen: PBMCs. CDR3 in DNA: TGTGCCTGGAGTGGGACTTCCGACGAGCAGTACTTC. As protein: CAWSGTSDEQYF.